Given below is one T cell receptor beta chain in context. Germline V gives CDR1 KGHSY, CDR2 FQNENV. Trimming shortened V by 4 bases and J by 3 bases, and 7 bases separated the two germline ends. The CDR3 extends over 12 amino acids. These data originate in a study of OX40 agonist ivuxolimab in advanced cancers. The wider study: Partial responses were recorded for three patients, including one with hepatocellular carcinoma and two with cutaneous melanoma.

Generated by immunoSEQ multiplex PCR, the TCRdb table keeps only in-frame clones and is missing some. Among some 70,000 clones listed, 65% to 90% were seen once. The sample was CD4+ or CD8+ T cells sorted from blood, taken in a trial of the OX40 agonist ivuxolimab. The chain uses TRBV16 and TRBJ2-7; weak D call: TRBD2 (5 bases). The clonotype was recovered from an adult with an advanced solid tumor such as melanoma, head and neck, liver or kidney cancer. CDR3 DNA: TGTGCCAGCAGCCCGGCGGGCTACGAGCAGTACTTC. Protein sequence: CASSPAGYEQYF.